A selection of T cell receptor beta chains follows, all from one sample in a study of T cell repertoires in cytomegalovirus infection. From the reads, TCRdb called clonotypes with MiXCR, one entry per CDR3 protein. The sample has approximately 550,000 distinct CDR3 sequences; approximately 16% are singletons. Sequencing was performed on CD8+ T cells from PBMCs. The receptors originated from a human donor in good health (CMV status not recorded). Some clones in this sample may be carry-over from other donors' samples. CDR3s include the opening cysteine and the closing phenylalanine or tryptophan. Fields, in order: V gene, clone size, J gene, D gene, CDR3 length, CDR3 protein, CDR3 DNA. A D gene is named only where the DNA matches it firmly. Clone size is not always given. Where it is, it says once, few, many or a class for expanded clones.

v_call: TRBV7-9; clone_size: .; j_call: TRBJ2-7; d_call: .; cdr3_length: 17; cdr3_aa: CASSPAGRGALSYEQYF; cdr3_nt: TGTGCCAGCAGCCCTGCGGGACGGGGGGCCCTCTCCTACGAGCAGTACTTC
v_call: TRBV4-1; clone_size: few; j_call: TRBJ1-2; d_call: .; cdr3_length: 16; cdr3_aa: CASSQEAAFTHYGYTF; cdr3_nt: TGCGCCAGCAGCCAAGAGGCAGCCTTTACCCACTATGGCTACACCTTC
v_call: TRBV7-9; clone_size: many; j_call: TRBJ1-5; d_call: .; cdr3_length: 16; cdr3_aa: CASSPKEGRIMEPQHF; cdr3_nt: TGTGCCAGCAGCCCCAAGGAGGGCCGGATTATGGAGCCCCAGCATTTT
v_call: TRBV19; clone_size: .; j_call: TRBJ1-5; d_call: TRBD1; cdr3_length: 17; cdr3_aa: CASSMGGTGTGNQPQHF; cdr3_nt: TGTGCCAGTAGTATGGGGGGGACAGGGACGGGGAATCAGCCCCAGCATTTT
v_call: TRBV6-1; clone_size: .; j_call: TRBJ1-1; d_call: .; cdr3_length: 14; cdr3_aa: CASSDRVVGTEAFF; cdr3_nt: TGTGCCAGCAGTGACAGGGTTGTTGGTACTGAAGCTTTCTTT
v_call: TRBV6-1; clone_size: many; j_call: TRBJ2-1; d_call: TRBD2; cdr3_length: 14; cdr3_aa: CATKERGGHNEQFF; cdr3_nt: TGTGCCACCAAGGAGCGGGGGGGCCACAATGAGCAGTTCTTC
v_call: TRBV7-9; clone_size: many; j_call: TRBJ2-1; d_call: .; cdr3_length: 15; cdr3_aa: CASSLEPGGPNEQFF; cdr3_nt: TGTGCCAGCAGCTTAGAGCCAGGAGGTCCCAATGAGCAGTTCTTC
v_call: TRBV27; clone_size: many; j_call: TRBJ2-2; d_call: TRBD2; cdr3_length: 17; cdr3_aa: CASSKRGTSAVTGELFF; cdr3_nt: TGTGCCAGCAGTAAACGAGGGACTAGCGCCGTCACCGGGGAGCTGTTTTTT
v_call: TRBV9; clone_size: .; j_call: TRBJ2-5; d_call: .; cdr3_length: 14; cdr3_aa: CASSFGHLGGTQYF; cdr3_nt: TGTGCCAGCAGCTTCGGACACTTAGGCGGGACCCAGTACTTC
v_call: TRBV5-1; clone_size: .; j_call: TRBJ1-5; d_call: .; cdr3_length: 15; cdr3_aa: CASSLSPGVNQPQHF; cdr3_nt: TGCGCCAGCAGCTTAAGTCCAGGGGTCAATCAGCCCCAGCATTTT
v_call: TRBV6-6; clone_size: .; j_call: TRBJ2-3; d_call: .; cdr3_length: 14; cdr3_aa: CASSYSFDTDTQYF; cdr3_nt: TGTGCCAGCAGTTACTCGTTCGACACAGATACGCAGTATTTT
v_call: TRBV20-1; clone_size: once; j_call: TRBJ1-2; d_call: .; cdr3_length: 12; cdr3_aa: CSVDGGWYGYAF; cdr3_nt: TGCAGTGTCGACGGGGGGTGGTATGGCTACGCCTTC
v_call: TRBV27; clone_size: .; j_call: TRBJ1-2; d_call: .; cdr3_length: 14; cdr3_aa: CASSRGGGNYGYTF; cdr3_nt: TGTGCCAGCAGTAGGGGTGGAGGGAACTATGGCTACACCTTC
v_call: TRBV10-2; clone_size: few; j_call: TRBJ2-2; d_call: TRBD2; cdr3_length: 16; cdr3_aa: CASTSTGGGDTGELFF; cdr3_nt: TGCGCCAGCACTAGCACGGGAGGGGGGGATACCGGGGAGCTGTTTTTT
v_call: TRBV18; clone_size: .; j_call: TRBJ1-1; d_call: .; cdr3_length: 15; cdr3_aa: CASSPSSGWGSEAFF; cdr3_nt: TGTGCCAGCTCACCGAGCTCGGGTTGGGGGTCTGAAGCTTTCTTT
v_call: TRBV13; clone_size: .; j_call: TRBJ1-2; d_call: TRBD1; cdr3_length: 15; cdr3_aa: CASSSGDSPIYGYTF; cdr3_nt: TGTGCCAGCAGCTCGGGGGACAGCCCAATCTATGGCTACACCTTC
v_call: TRBV2; clone_size: .; j_call: TRBJ2-7; d_call: TRBD1; cdr3_length: 15; cdr3_aa: CASSPDRGVTYEQYF; cdr3_nt: TGTGCCAGCAGTCCAGACAGGGGCGTTACCTACGAGCAGTACTTC
v_call: TRBV25-1; clone_size: .; j_call: TRBJ2-1; d_call: .; cdr3_length: 12; cdr3_aa: CASTQGFNEQFF; cdr3_nt: TGTGCCAGCACCCAGGGTTTCAATGAGCAGTTCTTC
v_call: TRBV6-5; clone_size: .; j_call: TRBJ1-3; d_call: TRBD1; cdr3_length: 15; cdr3_aa: CASRGTAFSGNTIYF; cdr3_nt: TGTGCCAGCAGGGGGACAGCGTTCTCTGGAAACACCATATATTTT
v_call: TRBV7-9; clone_size: few; j_call: TRBJ1-2; d_call: TRBD1; cdr3_length: 15; cdr3_aa: CASSSQTGGNYGYTF; cdr3_nt: TGTGCCAGCAGCTCTCAGACAGGGGGGAACTATGGCTACACCTTC
v_call: TRBV7-3; clone_size: many; j_call: TRBJ2-1; d_call: .; cdr3_length: 12; cdr3_aa: CASSRVGDEQFF; cdr3_nt: TGTGCCAGCAGCAGGGTTGGGGATGAGCAGTTCTTC
v_call: TRBV12-3/TRBV12-4; clone_size: few; j_call: TRBJ1-1; d_call: .; cdr3_length: 14; cdr3_aa: CASAWGFREAEAFF; cdr3_nt: TGTGCCAGCGCATGGGGATTTAGGGAGGCTGAAGCTTTCTTT
v_call: TRBV20-1; clone_size: once; j_call: TRBJ1-5; d_call: .; cdr3_length: 14; cdr3_aa: CSTLPQGGNQPQHF; cdr3_nt: TGCAGTACTCTCCCACAGGGTGGCAATCAGCCCCAGCATTTT
v_call: TRBV12-5; clone_size: .; j_call: TRBJ2-2; d_call: .; cdr3_length: 15; cdr3_aa: CASGSSGPSWGELFF; cdr3_nt: TGTGCTAGTGGTTCCTCCGGGCCGTCTTGGGGGGAGCTGTTTTTT
v_call: TRBV7-6; clone_size: .; j_call: TRBJ2-3; d_call: .; cdr3_length: 15; cdr3_aa: CASSLEKGYTDTQYF; cdr3_nt: TGTGCCAGCAGCTTAGAGAAGGGGTACACAGATACGCAGTATTTT
v_call: TRBV6-1; clone_size: many; j_call: TRBJ2-7; d_call: .; cdr3_length: 12; cdr3_aa: CASSESGYEQYF; cdr3_nt: TGTGCCAGCAGTGAATCAGGCTACGAGCAGTACTTC
v_call: TRBV29-1; clone_size: few; j_call: TRBJ2-5; d_call: .; cdr3_length: 14; cdr3_aa: CSVNPVGSQETQYF; cdr3_nt: TGCAGCGTTAATCCGGTCGGGAGCCAAGAGACCCAGTACTTC
v_call: TRBV24-1; clone_size: .; j_call: TRBJ2-1; d_call: TRBD2; cdr3_length: 16; cdr3_aa: CATSDSGTSAFDEQFF; cdr3_nt: TGTGCCACCAGTGATTCAGGGACTAGCGCGTTCGATGAGCAGTTCTTC
v_call: TRBV29-1; clone_size: .; j_call: TRBJ1-2; d_call: .; cdr3_length: 12; cdr3_aa: CSVSSRVYGYTF; cdr3_nt: TGCAGCGTTTCAAGCAGGGTCTATGGCTACACCTTC
v_call: TRBV28; clone_size: many; j_call: TRBJ2-5; d_call: TRBD1; cdr3_length: 14; cdr3_aa: CASSGTGGQETQYF; cdr3_nt: TGTGCCAGCAGTGGGACAGGGGGCCAAGAGACCCAGTACTTC
v_call: TRBV9; clone_size: .; j_call: TRBJ2-3; d_call: .; cdr3_length: 17; cdr3_aa: CASSVGVAELSTDTQYF; cdr3_nt: TGTGCCAGCAGCGTAGGGGTGGCGGAGCTTAGCACAGATACGCAGTATTTT
v_call: TRBV27; clone_size: .; j_call: TRBJ2-3; d_call: .; cdr3_length: 13; cdr3_aa: CASSSWSMDTQYF; cdr3_nt: TGTGCCAGCAGTTCTTGGTCCATGGATACGCAGTATTTT
v_call: TRBV7-9; clone_size: many; j_call: TRBJ2-5; d_call: TRBD1; cdr3_length: 13; cdr3_aa: CASIPGQGETQYF; cdr3_nt: TGTGCCAGCATCCCGGGACAGGGGGAGACCCAGTACTTC
v_call: TRBV6-1; clone_size: many; j_call: TRBJ2-5; d_call: .; cdr3_length: 11; cdr3_aa: CASSEFETQYF; cdr3_nt: TGTGCCAGCAGTGAATTTGAGACCCAGTACTTC
v_call: TRBV28; clone_size: .; j_call: TRBJ2-7; d_call: TRBD1; cdr3_length: 17; cdr3_aa: CASSPLPAVDRGYEQYF; cdr3_nt: TGTGCCAGCAGTCCCCTCCCGGCCGTGGACAGGGGGTACGAGCAGTACTTC
v_call: TRBV2; clone_size: .; j_call: TRBJ1-1; d_call: .; cdr3_length: 16; cdr3_aa: CASSLGEGARGTEAFF; cdr3_nt: TGTGCCAGCAGCCTGGGGGAGGGTGCGCGGGGCACTGAAGCTTTCTTT
v_call: TRBV10-3; clone_size: many; j_call: TRBJ1-2; d_call: .; cdr3_length: 13; cdr3_aa: CAISESIEFGYTF; cdr3_nt: TGTGCCATCAGTGAGTCGATTGAATTTGGCTACACCTTC
v_call: TRBV19; clone_size: many; j_call: TRBJ2-3; d_call: .; cdr3_length: 15; cdr3_aa: CASTMTPEGSDTQYF; cdr3_nt: TGTGCCAGTACCATGACTCCGGAGGGGTCAGATACGCAGTATTTT
v_call: TRBV4-2; clone_size: few; j_call: TRBJ1-4; d_call: TRBD1; cdr3_length: 18; cdr3_aa: CASSQDGGTGGAGEKLFF; cdr3_nt: TGTGCCAGCAGCCAAGATGGAGGGACAGGGGGCGCAGGGGAAAAACTGTTTTTT
v_call: TRBV29-1; clone_size: .; j_call: TRBJ2-7; d_call: .; cdr3_length: 13; cdr3_aa: CSVVSRESYEQYF; cdr3_nt: TGCAGCGTTGTTTCCAGGGAGTCCTACGAGCAGTACTTC
v_call: TRBV20-1; clone_size: few; j_call: TRBJ2-1; d_call: TRBD1; cdr3_length: 16; cdr3_aa: CSAKAGQGAAYNEQFF; cdr3_nt: TGCAGTGCCAAAGCGGGACAGGGGGCTGCCTACAATGAGCAGTTCTTC
v_call: TRBV7-9; clone_size: many; j_call: TRBJ1-2; d_call: .; cdr3_length: 15; cdr3_aa: CASSLVAKFNYGYTF; cdr3_nt: TGTGCCAGCAGCTTAGTCGCCAAGTTCAACTATGGCTACACCTTC
v_call: TRBV7-8; clone_size: many; j_call: TRBJ2-7; d_call: .; cdr3_length: 16; cdr3_aa: CASSPGGLLGAYEQYF; cdr3_nt: TGTGCCAGCAGCCCCGGCGGACTCCTGGGCGCCTACGAGCAGTACTTC
v_call: TRBV27; clone_size: few; j_call: TRBJ1-1; d_call: .; cdr3_length: 15; cdr3_aa: CASAPRGRMNTEAFF; cdr3_nt: TGTGCCAGCGCCCCCAGGGGCAGAATGAACACTGAAGCTTTCTTT
v_call: TRBV6-6; clone_size: many; j_call: TRBJ1-2; d_call: .; cdr3_length: 16; cdr3_aa: CASIFTSQLTNYGYTF; cdr3_nt: TGTGCCAGCATTTTTACTTCGCAGCTCACTAACTATGGCTACACCTTC
v_call: TRBV27; clone_size: few; j_call: TRBJ2-2; d_call: .; cdr3_length: 17; cdr3_aa: CASSLGSGRVVIGELFF; cdr3_nt: TGTGCCAGCAGTTTAGGTTCGGGCAGGGTTGTAATCGGGGAGCTGTTTTTT
v_call: TRBV28; clone_size: many; j_call: TRBJ1-3; d_call: .; cdr3_length: 14; cdr3_aa: CASSLGSSGNTIYF; cdr3_nt: TGTGCCAGCAGCTTAGGCTCCTCTGGAAACACCATATATTTT
v_call: TRBV7-9; clone_size: many; j_call: TRBJ2-5; d_call: .; cdr3_length: 13; cdr3_aa: CASSDTGQETQYF; cdr3_nt: TGTGCCAGCAGCGATACAGGCCAAGAGACCCAGTACTTC
v_call: TRBV12-5; clone_size: many; j_call: TRBJ1-4; d_call: .; cdr3_length: 16; cdr3_aa: CASVSWEGATNEKLFF; cdr3_nt: TGTGCTAGTGTCTCTTGGGAGGGGGCAACTAATGAAAAACTGTTTTTT
v_call: TRBV9; clone_size: .; j_call: TRBJ2-2; d_call: .; cdr3_length: 13; cdr3_aa: CASSVENTGELFF; cdr3_nt: TGTGCCAGCAGCGTTGAGAACACCGGGGAGCTGTTTTTT
v_call: TRBV27; clone_size: many; j_call: TRBJ1-4; d_call: .; cdr3_length: 18; cdr3_aa: CASSLWAPQGKLNEKLFF; cdr3_nt: TGTGCCAGCAGTTTATGGGCCCCCCAGGGGAAACTAAATGAAAAACTGTTTTTT
v_call: TRBV7-2; clone_size: many; j_call: TRBJ2-2; d_call: TRBD2; cdr3_length: 15; cdr3_aa: CASQREGPHTGELFF; cdr3_nt: TGTGCCAGCCAGCGGGAGGGCCCTCACACCGGGGAGCTGTTTTTT
v_call: TRBV12-3/TRBV12-4; clone_size: many; j_call: TRBJ2-5; d_call: .; cdr3_length: 15; cdr3_aa: CASSFSRGYQETQYF; cdr3_nt: TGTGCCAGCAGTTTTTCACGGGGGTACCAAGAGACCCAGTACTTC